This T cell receptor (beta chain) is from a study of blood T cell repertoires in COVID-19. Background on the study: Specimens from acute and convalescent COVID-19 originated in the United States, Italy and Spain. In each case, the material was cDNA or gDNA derived from T cells, B-cell-depleted T cells, or PBMCs.

Authors' processing steps: For nucleated cells, counts were estimated from reference gene primer amplification. Sequencing used immunoSEQ multiplex PCR; TCRdb keeps in-frame clones, though not all of them. V, J and clone size are those of that table, while D and trimming were read from the DNA. The sample lists approximately 500,000 clones, approximately 85% occurring once. The material sequenced was peripheral blood. The TCR sequence derives from a human donor in a cohort sampled during active COVID-19.

The DNA of the CDR3 is TGTGCCAGCAGCTTAGTGGGTCGGGGTAGCAATCAGCCCCAGCATTTT. This gives the protein CASSLVGRGSNQPQHF. This chain joins TRBV7-2 and TRBJ1-5, with D hard to call. V was clipped by 1 base and J by 0 bases, with 10 bases between them. The length of the CDR3 is 16 residues. Looked up from germline, CDR1 is SGHTA and CDR2 is FQGNSA.